Presented here are 7 T cell receptor beta chains from one specimen sequenced in a study of regulatory T cells in long-lasting Graves disease. For TCR beta, libraries came from iRepertoire HTBI primers and Arm-PCR of CDR3 regions. From the multiplex PCR reads, TCRdb called clonotypes with MiXCR, one entry per CDR3 protein. The table records about 240,000 distinct CDR3 sequences, around 20% of them present only once. Noted time point: newly diagnosed GD, antithyroid drugs for less than 3 months. RNA isolated from PBMCs was used to make the TCR library. This specimen was peripheral blood mononuclear cells (PBMCs), taken at new diagnosis, from a patient treated with antithyroid drugs. The origin of the receptors is a female donor with Graves disease.

The chain has TRBV2 and TRBJ1-6, with 9 positions matching TRBD1. The CDR3 covers 15 residues. The V gene's germline CDR1 is SNHLY and CDR2 FYNNEI. V was pared by 1 base and J by 6 bases, with 1 base of the junction left unmatched. CDR3 amino acids: CASSEVGQGNSPLHF. DNA of the CDR3: TGTGCCAGCAGTGAAGTGGGACAGGGTAATTCACCCCTCCACTTT.

The sample holds many counts of this clonotype. This chain connects TRBV27 to TRBJ2-7; 11 bases match TRBD2. Germline trimming cut 5 bases from V and 1 base from J; bases unmatched to any gene: 7. Germline CDR1 reads MNHEY; CDR2 reads SMNVEV (reference sequence). CDR3 length: 16 amino acids. The CDR3 sequence: CASSARLAGRSYEQYF. In DNA, the CDR3 is TGTGCCAGCAGTGCTAGACTAGCGGGAAGGTCCTACGAGCAGTACTTC.

This clonotype was detected ten times or more. This rearrangement joins TRBV29-1 to TRBJ2-7; no clear D. Trimming left V 0 bases short and J 2 bases short, with 8 bases between. This CDR3 spans 13 amino acids. Germline CDR1 SQVTM, CDR2 ANQGSEA. In nucleotides, the CDR3 is TGCAGCGTTGAAGAAGGACCGACCTACGAGCAGTACTTC. Translating gives CSVEEGPTYEQYF.

This clonotype was seen at least ten times. The chain couples TRBV5-1 to TRBJ2-3, with 11 nucleotides matching TRBD2. This CDR3 contains 18 residues. The V and J ends lost 4 bases and 1 base, in that order; junction bases with no gene match: 11. The germline gives CDR1 SGHRS, CDR2 YFSETQ. Here the CDR3 reads CASSPQLAGVGGTDTQYF. The CDR3 nucleotides are TGCGCCAGCAGCCCGCAACTAGCGGGAGTAGGTGGCACAGATACGCAGTATTTT.

On this clonotype: One junction end disagrees with the germline gene, perhaps due to a read error. This chain uses TRBV24-1 with TRBJ2-5; tentatively, D is TRBD2 (5 bases). The CDR3 contains 16 residues. CDR1 is KGHDR and CDR2 is SFDVKD in the germline V gene. CDR3 residues: CSTSDPWTGNQETQYF. In DNA form, the CDR3 reads TGTTCCACCAGTGATCCCTGGACTGGAAACCAAGAGACCCAGTACTTC.

This clonotype was counted many times. The chain couples TRBV20-1 to TRBJ2-5, with a tentative D call TRBD2 (5 bases). CDR1 is DFQATT, CDR2 SNEGSKA, per germline (reference sequence). Trimming took 3 bases from V and 5 from J, leaving 10 bases between them. The CDR3 extends over 12 amino acids. For the CDR3, the DNA is TGCAGTGCTAGCCGGTCGGGGGAGACCCAGTACTTC. This sequence encodes CSASRSGETQYF.

Many counts were recorded for this clonotype. The rearrangement joins TRBV28 to TRBJ1-2; 10 positions agree with TRBD1. Germline CDR1 reads MDHEN; CDR2 reads SYDVKM. The V and J ends lost 5 bases and 4 bases, in that order; junction bases with no gene match: 7. The CDR3 covers 15 residues. The CDR3 is CASSPPGTGAYGYTF. CDR3 in DNA: TGTGCCAGCAGTCCCCCCGGGACAGGGGCCTATGGCTACACCTTC.